This TCR beta chain stems from a study of human versus mouse CDR3 diversity and MHC coevolution. On the study more broadly: Reportedly, immunoSEQ detects one in 200,000 T cells with minimized PCR bias.

Here immunoSEQ multiplex PCR was the method, and the copy in TCRdb shows in-frame clones only, minus some. The profile shows tens of thousands of clones, 94% of them singletons. Details on this clone: No antigen is known for it.

V shed 1 base and J shed 3 bases, with 16 bases lying between them. Germline-derived CDR1 and CDR2 are KGHSH and LQKENI. The CDR3 runs 16 residues. Study-wide findings and caveats: iCHAO1 estimated the human TCR beta repertoire at 1.5 million to 2 million clonotypes.

The rearrangement links TRBV18 to TRBJ2-7; tentative D call: TRBD1 (6 bases). Sample: naive CD4+ T cells from blood. Described subset: CD45RO-negative CD62L-positive naive CD4 T cells. The clonotype originates from a person in their sixties in good health. The CDR3 sequence: CASSPQAKGHSYEQYF. CDR3 DNA sequence: TGTGCCAGCTCACCACAGGCGAAGGGACACAGCTACGAGCAGTACTTC.